The clone carrying this T cell receptor (beta chain) was observed many times. Its target is not known. Researchers prepared the TCRbeta library using unique molecular identifiers, the study reports. TCRdb called the PCR reads again in MiXCR, with one record for every CDR3 protein. The profile shows fewer than 750,000 distinct CDR3 sequences, 23% of them singletons. The data stem from a study of T-cell reconstitution after alpha-beta-depleted transplantation in children. Findings and limits, study-wide: After transplant, at about two months, alpha-beta T cells were reportedly derived from several hundred expanded graft clones. Some patients' high day-60 TCRbeta diversity was attributed to recipient cells surviving conditioning.

CDR3 size: 14 residues. V was cut by 5 bases and J by 6 bases, with 11 bases left in between. The J gene is TRBJ1-6, the V gene TRBV12-3 or TRBV12-4; no definite D call. This clonotype was obtained from a boy less than two years old who had a stem cell transplant for acute myeloid leukemia, so the T cells may come from the graft donor. Material: PBMCs, mostly from graft donor cells, obtained 360 days after TCRalphabeta/CD19-depleted stem cell transplant. CDR3 residues: CASSGVRPNSPLHF. CDR3 sequence (DNA): TGTGCCAGCAGTGGGGTCAGACCTAATTCACCCCTCCACTTT.